This entry features one T cell receptor (beta chain) sequence. The sample belongs to a study of OX40 agonist ivuxolimab in advanced cancers. TCRdb's table, derived via immunoSEQ multiplex PCR, lists solely in-frame clones and lacks some. Here the sample spans 80,000 to 95,000 clones, just over 90% being singletons. Material: CD4+ or CD8+ T cells sorted from blood, obtained in a trial of the OX40 agonist ivuxolimab. This receptor was obtained from an adult with an advanced solid tumor such as melanoma, head and neck, liver or kidney cancer.

The CDR3 loop reads CASSLGSGSQGSEQYF. CDR3 coding DNA: TGTGCCAGCAGCTTAGGTAGCGGGAGCCAAGGGTCCGAGCAGTACTTC. The V gene is TRBV7-3, the J gene TRBJ2-7; TRBD2 agrees at 9 bases. This CDR3 has 16 residues. The V segment lost 2 bases and the J segment 6 bases; nucleotides outside the gene matches: 11. From germline, CDR1 is SGHTA and CDR2 FQGTGA.